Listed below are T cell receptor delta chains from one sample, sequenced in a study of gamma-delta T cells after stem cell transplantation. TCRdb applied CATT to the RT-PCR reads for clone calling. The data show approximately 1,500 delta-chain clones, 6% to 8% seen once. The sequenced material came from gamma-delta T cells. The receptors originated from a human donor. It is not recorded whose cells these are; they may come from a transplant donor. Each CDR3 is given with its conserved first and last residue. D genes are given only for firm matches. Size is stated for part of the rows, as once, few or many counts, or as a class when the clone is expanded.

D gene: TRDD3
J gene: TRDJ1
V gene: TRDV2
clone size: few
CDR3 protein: CACDLLGDPRTDKLIF
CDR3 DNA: TGTGCCTGTGACTTACTGGGGGATCCGCGCACCGATAAACTCATCTTT

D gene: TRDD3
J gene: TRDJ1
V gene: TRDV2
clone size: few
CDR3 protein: CACDPVGDTDKLIF
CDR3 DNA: TGTGCCTGTGACCCGGTGGGGGATACCGATAAACTCATCTTT

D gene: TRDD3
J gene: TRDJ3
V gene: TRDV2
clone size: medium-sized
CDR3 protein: CACDYTGGSHWDTRQMFF
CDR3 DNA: TGTGCCTGTGACTACACTGGGGGAAGTCACTGGGACACCCGACAGATGTTTTTC

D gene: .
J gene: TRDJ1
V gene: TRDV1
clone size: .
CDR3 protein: CALGGHLSGLIF
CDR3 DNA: TGTGCTCTTGGGGGCCACCTGAGCGGACTCATCTTT

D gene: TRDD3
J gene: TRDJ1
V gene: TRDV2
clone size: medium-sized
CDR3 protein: CACDPLLLGDTSYTDKLIF
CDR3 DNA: TGTGCCTGTGACCCCCTGCTACTGGGGGATACGTCGTACACCGATAAACTCATCTTT

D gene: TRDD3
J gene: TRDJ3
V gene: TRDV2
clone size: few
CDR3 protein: CACDTGFRTGGLETWDTRQTFF
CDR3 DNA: TGTGCCTGTGACACGGGCTTTCGTACTGGGGGATTGGAAACCTGGGACACCCGACAGACGTTTTTC

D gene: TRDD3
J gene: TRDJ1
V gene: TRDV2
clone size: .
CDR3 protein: CACDTVELGGSYTDKLIF
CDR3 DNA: TGTGCCTGTGACACCGTAGAATTAGGGGGATCCTACACCGATAAACTCATCTTT

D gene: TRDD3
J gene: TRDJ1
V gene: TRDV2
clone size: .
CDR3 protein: CACDKLGGTGTQLIF
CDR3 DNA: TGTGCCTGTGACAAACTGGGGGGTACCGGGACTCAGCTCATCTTT

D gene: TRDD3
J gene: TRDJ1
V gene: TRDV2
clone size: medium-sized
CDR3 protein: CACDLLGASYTDKLIF
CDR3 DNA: TGTGCCTGTGACCTACTGGGGGCCTCGTACACCGATAAACTCATCTTT

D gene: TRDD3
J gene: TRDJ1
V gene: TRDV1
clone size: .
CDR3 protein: CALGEPATWGIAYTDKLIF
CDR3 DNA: TGTGCTCTTGGGGAACCAGCTACGTGGGGGATTGCGTACACCGATAAACTCATCTTT

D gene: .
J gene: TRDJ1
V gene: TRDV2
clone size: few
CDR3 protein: CACDGLVDRDTDKLIF
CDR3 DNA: TGTGCCTGTGACGGCCTAGTGGATCGGGACACCGATAAACTCATCTTT

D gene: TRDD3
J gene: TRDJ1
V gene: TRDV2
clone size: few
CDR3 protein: CACDPLGDTHSTDKLIF
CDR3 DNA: TGTGCCTGTGACCCCTTGGGGGATACGCATAGTACCGATAAACTCATCTTT

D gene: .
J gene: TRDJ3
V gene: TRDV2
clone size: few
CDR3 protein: CACDPVVPSSWDTRQMFF
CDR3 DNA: TGTGCCTGTGACCCGGTAGTCCCCAGCTCCTGGGACACCCGACAGATGTTTTTC

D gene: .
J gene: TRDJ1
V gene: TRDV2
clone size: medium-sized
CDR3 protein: CACDTVRGITYTDKLIF
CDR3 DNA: TGTGCCTGTGACACCGTTCGCGGTATCACGTACACCGATAAACTCATCTTT

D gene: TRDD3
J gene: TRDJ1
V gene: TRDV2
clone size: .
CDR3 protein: CACDSLGGSRGTDKLIF
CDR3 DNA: TGTGCCTGTGACTCCCTGGGGGGTTCCCGTGGCACCGATAAACTCATCTTT

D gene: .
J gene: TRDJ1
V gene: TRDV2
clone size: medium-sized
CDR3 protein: CACDTAGSSRYTDKLIF
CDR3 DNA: TGTGCCTGTGACACCGCCGGGAGCAGCCGGTACACCGATAAACTCATCTTT

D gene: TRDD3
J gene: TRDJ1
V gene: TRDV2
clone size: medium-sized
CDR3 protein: CACDPLWGMATDKLIF
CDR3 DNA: TGTGCCTGTGACCCCCTCTGGGGGATGGCGACCGATAAACTCATCTTT

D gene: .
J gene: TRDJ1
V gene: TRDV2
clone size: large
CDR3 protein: CACDNMEGERSDKLIF
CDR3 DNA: TGTGCCTGTGACAACATGGAGGGGGAGCGGTCAGATAAACTCATCTTT

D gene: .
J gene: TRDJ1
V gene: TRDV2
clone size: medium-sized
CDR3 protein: CACDRLGIDTDKLIF
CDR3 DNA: TGTGCCTGTGACCGCCTGGGGATCGACACCGATAAACTCATCTTT

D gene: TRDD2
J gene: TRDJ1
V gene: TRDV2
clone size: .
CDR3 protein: CACDPLPSTHPYTDKLIF
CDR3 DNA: TGTGCCTGCGACCCCCTTCCTTCCACACACCCGTACACCGATAAACTCATCTTT

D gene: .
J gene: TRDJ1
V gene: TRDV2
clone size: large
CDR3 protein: CACDPLGITGYTDKLIF
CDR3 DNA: TGTGCCTGTGACCCCCTGGGGATTACGGGGTACACCGATAAACTCATCTTT

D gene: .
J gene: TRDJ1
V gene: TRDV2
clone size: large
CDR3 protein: CACDPAGVQADKLIF
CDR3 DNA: TGTGCCTGTGACCCTGCTGGGGTTCAGGCCGATAAACTCATCTTT

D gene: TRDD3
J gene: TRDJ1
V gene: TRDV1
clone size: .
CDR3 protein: CALGGTPPGWDWGIRGTDKLIF
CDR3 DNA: TGTGCTCTTGGGGGAACTCCTCCTGGGTGGGACTGGGGGATACGCGGGACCGATAAACTCATCTTT

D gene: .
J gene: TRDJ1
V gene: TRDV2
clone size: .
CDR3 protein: CACDTVGGLVDKLIF
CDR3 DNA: TGTGCCTGTGACACCGTAGGTGGATTGGTCGATAAACTCATCTTT

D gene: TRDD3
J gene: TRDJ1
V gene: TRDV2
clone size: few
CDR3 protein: CACDALLGVAYTDKLIF
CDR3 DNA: TGTGCCTGTGACGCCCTACTGGGGGTCGCGTACACCGATAAACTCATCTTT

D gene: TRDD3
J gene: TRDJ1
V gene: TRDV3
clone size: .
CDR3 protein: CAFKNGYRPTRLLGGHTDKLIF
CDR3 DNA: TGTGCCTTTAAGAACGGCTACAGGCCTACGAGGCTACTGGGGGGGCACACCGATAAACTCATCTTT

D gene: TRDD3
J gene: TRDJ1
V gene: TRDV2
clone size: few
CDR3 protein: CACDLLGHTREGTTDKLIF
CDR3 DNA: TGTGCCTGTGACTTACTGGGGCATACGCGTGAGGGTACCACCGATAAACTCATCTTT

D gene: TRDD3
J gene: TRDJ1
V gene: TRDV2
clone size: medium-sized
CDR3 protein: CACDTVGGGPGGLIF
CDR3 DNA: TGTGCCTGTGACACCGTAGGTGGGGGACCGGGAGGACTCATCTTT

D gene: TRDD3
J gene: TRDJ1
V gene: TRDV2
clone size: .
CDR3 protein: CACDFRGILMYTDKLIF
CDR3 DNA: TGTGCCTGTGACTTCCGAGGGATACTGATGTACACCGATAAACTCATCTTT

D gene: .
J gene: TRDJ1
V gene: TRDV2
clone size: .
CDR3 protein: CACDGIPSPPSGDKLIF
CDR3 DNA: TGTGCCTGTGACGGAATCCCTTCTCCCCCCTCCGGGGATAAACTCATCTTT

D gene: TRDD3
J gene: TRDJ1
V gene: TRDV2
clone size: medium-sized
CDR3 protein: CACDTLLGDTRSDKLIF
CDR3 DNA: TGTGCCTGTGACACCCTTCTGGGGGATACGCGATCCGATAAACTCATCTTT

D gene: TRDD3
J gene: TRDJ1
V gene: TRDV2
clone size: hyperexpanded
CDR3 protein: CACDKLGILAPDKLIF
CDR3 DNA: TGTGCCTGTGACAAACTGGGGATACTCGCTCCCGATAAACTCATCTTT

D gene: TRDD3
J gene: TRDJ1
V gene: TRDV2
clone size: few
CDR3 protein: CACDTMEPTGGSAYTDKLIF
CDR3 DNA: TGTGCCTGTGACACCATGGAACCAACTGGGGGATCGGCGTACACCGATAAACTCATCTTT

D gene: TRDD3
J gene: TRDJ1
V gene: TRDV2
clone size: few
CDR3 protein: CACDTLTGGYRLYTDKLIF
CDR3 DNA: TGTGCCTGTGACACGCTTACTGGGGGATACCGGCTTTACACCGATAAACTCATCTTT

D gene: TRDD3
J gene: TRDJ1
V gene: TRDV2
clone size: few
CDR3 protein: CACDVLGEPDKLIF
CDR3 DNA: TGTGCCTGTGACGTACTGGGGGAACCCGATAAACTCATCTTT

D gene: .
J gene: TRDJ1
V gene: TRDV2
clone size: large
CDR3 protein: CACDNLGYTDKLIF
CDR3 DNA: TGTGCCTGTGACAATCTGGGGTACACCGATAAACTCATCTTT

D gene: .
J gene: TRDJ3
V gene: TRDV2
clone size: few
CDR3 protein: CACDALLGDTRQMFF
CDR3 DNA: TGTGCCTGTGACGCCCTACTGGGGGACACCCGACAGATGTTTTTC

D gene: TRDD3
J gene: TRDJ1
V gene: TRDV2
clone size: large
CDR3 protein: CACDTMEPTGGTLTDKLIF
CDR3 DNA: TGTGCCTGTGACACCATGGAACCAACTGGGGGAACTCTAACCGATAAACTCATCTTT

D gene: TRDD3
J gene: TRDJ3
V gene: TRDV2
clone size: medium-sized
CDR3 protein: CACDHTGGYADWDTRQMFF
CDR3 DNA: TGTGCCTGTGACCACACTGGGGGATACGCTGACTGGGACACCCGACAGATGTTTTTC

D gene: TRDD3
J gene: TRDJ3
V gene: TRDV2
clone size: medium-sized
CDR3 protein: CACDTAALGDTIRSWDTRQMFF
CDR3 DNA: TGTGCCTGTGACACCGCCGCGCTGGGGGATACGATAAGGTCCTGGGACACCCGACAGATGTTTTTC

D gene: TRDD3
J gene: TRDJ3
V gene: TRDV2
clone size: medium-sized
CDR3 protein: CACDTVLGDTWDTRQMFF
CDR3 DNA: TGTGCCTGTGACACCGTACTGGGGGATACCTGGGACACCCGACAGATGTTTTTC

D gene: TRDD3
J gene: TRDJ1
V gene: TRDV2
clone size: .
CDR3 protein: CACDTVHGGGYINDKLIF
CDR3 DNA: TGTGCCTGTGACACCGTGCACGGTGGGGGATACATCAACGATAAACTCATCTTT